The clone carrying this T cell receptor beta chain was counted ten times or more. Its antigen is not identified. The sample originates from a study of T cell repertoires in cytomegalovirus infection. Study details: Based on public TCR beta signatures, there were indications of CMV infection and of a matching HLA type. Study results and limitations: Predominance within the ex vivo response was attributable to HLA-C-restricted CMV-specific TCR beta clonotypes. Adding up the frequency of public TCR beta families identified people who carried CMV plus the relevant HLA.

TCRdb processed the reads anew with MiXCR; each CDR3 protein has one entry. The sample includes some 920,000 distinct CDR3 sequences, roughly 30% of them seen just once. This TCR derives from a human donor in good health (CMV status not recorded). Some clones in this sample may be carry-over from other donors' samples. The sample here was cultured CD8+ T cells from PBMCs, taken from culture after CMV antigen stimulation.

The DNA of the CDR3 is TGTGCCAGCAGCTTATCTGGTGTGAGCTCCTACAATGAGCAGTTCTTC. Protein: CASSLSGVSSYNEQFF. The chain recombines TRBV7-2 with TRBJ2-1, with unresolved D. The V gene's germline CDR1 is SGHTA and CDR2 FQGNSA. The ends were cut back, 2 bases at V and 0 bases at J, with 11 bases in the middle. This CDR3 has 16 residues.